This record looks at one T cell receptor (beta chain) sequence and its context. This receptor's antigen is unknown. Qualities for individual bases were not recorded, and no much larger clone is one base off. This specimen comes from a study of blood T cell repertoires in COVID-19 (dated by TCRdb to 2018 to 2021). Regarding the research as a whole: Collaborator samples came from the United States, Italy and Spain and covered acute and convalescent phases of COVID-19. The material from the prospective study consisted of cDNA or gDNA derived from T cells, B-cell-depleted T cells, or PBMCs. Subjects who had been exposed to COVID-19, were actively infected with it, or had recovered from it provided the deeply sampled blood TCRbeta repertoires that made up the dataset. A freely available public database, intended as a resource for researchers studying the immune response to SARS-CoV-2, is where the repertoires were released. The samples were drawn from the first 160 participants of the ongoing ImmuneRACE study and from 950 to 1,500 subjects provided by 6 global collaborators. Sample metadata almost always included a de-identified subject ID, COVID-19 status, age in years and sex. Where available, HLA class I and class II types were obtained from metadata supplied by the sample provider rather than from assay-based typing.

What the research found in general, with its limitations: How much clinical and demographic metadata was included differed by source and by participant, and the metadata was provided uncurated.

TCRbeta CDR3 regions were amplified from genomic DNA using the immunoSEQ Assay, a bias-controlled multiplex PCR. As for the authors' bioinformatics: The number of nucleated cells in each sample was estimated by amplification of reference gene primers within the assay. To quantify the absolute abundance of each unique TCRbeta CDR3 rearrangement, sequence reads were collapsed and filtered. For each sample, productive Simpson clonality was calculated as the square root of Simpson's diversity index over productive rearrangements. TCRdb stores this immuneACCESS table with in-frame sequences only. Part of the clones is absent; in the studies checked, under half of the shortfall reflects unresolved V genes, and no reason is known for the rest. The DNA was the basis for D and trimming; V, J and clone size are from that table. This sample is represented by about 83,000 clones; approximately 85% of them were singletons. The ten largest clonotypes hold 8% of the sample.

From its cysteine to its phenylalanine, the CDR3 spans 14 amino acids. The CDR3 DNA has 42 bases and is translated from base 1. Trimming at the junction amounts to 0 bases on V and 5 bases on J, and the germline ends lie 8 bases apart. CDR1 SGHVS and CDR2 FQNEAQ were looked up in the germline V gene. Collaborating institutions collected whole blood in K2EDTA tubes following their own protocols. Collaborator samples were shipped for TCRbeta analysis as frozen whole blood, isolated PBMCs, or DNA extracted from either sample type. The rearranged segments are TRBV7-8 and TRBJ1-5; confidence is insufficient to name the D gene. The receptor's source is a man aged 50 to 60 with active COVID-19. Material for sequencing was peripheral blood. The CDR3 region: CASSLAGRDQPQHF. The DNA sequence is TGTGCCAGCAGCTTAGCGGGGAGGGATCAGCCCCAGCATTTT.